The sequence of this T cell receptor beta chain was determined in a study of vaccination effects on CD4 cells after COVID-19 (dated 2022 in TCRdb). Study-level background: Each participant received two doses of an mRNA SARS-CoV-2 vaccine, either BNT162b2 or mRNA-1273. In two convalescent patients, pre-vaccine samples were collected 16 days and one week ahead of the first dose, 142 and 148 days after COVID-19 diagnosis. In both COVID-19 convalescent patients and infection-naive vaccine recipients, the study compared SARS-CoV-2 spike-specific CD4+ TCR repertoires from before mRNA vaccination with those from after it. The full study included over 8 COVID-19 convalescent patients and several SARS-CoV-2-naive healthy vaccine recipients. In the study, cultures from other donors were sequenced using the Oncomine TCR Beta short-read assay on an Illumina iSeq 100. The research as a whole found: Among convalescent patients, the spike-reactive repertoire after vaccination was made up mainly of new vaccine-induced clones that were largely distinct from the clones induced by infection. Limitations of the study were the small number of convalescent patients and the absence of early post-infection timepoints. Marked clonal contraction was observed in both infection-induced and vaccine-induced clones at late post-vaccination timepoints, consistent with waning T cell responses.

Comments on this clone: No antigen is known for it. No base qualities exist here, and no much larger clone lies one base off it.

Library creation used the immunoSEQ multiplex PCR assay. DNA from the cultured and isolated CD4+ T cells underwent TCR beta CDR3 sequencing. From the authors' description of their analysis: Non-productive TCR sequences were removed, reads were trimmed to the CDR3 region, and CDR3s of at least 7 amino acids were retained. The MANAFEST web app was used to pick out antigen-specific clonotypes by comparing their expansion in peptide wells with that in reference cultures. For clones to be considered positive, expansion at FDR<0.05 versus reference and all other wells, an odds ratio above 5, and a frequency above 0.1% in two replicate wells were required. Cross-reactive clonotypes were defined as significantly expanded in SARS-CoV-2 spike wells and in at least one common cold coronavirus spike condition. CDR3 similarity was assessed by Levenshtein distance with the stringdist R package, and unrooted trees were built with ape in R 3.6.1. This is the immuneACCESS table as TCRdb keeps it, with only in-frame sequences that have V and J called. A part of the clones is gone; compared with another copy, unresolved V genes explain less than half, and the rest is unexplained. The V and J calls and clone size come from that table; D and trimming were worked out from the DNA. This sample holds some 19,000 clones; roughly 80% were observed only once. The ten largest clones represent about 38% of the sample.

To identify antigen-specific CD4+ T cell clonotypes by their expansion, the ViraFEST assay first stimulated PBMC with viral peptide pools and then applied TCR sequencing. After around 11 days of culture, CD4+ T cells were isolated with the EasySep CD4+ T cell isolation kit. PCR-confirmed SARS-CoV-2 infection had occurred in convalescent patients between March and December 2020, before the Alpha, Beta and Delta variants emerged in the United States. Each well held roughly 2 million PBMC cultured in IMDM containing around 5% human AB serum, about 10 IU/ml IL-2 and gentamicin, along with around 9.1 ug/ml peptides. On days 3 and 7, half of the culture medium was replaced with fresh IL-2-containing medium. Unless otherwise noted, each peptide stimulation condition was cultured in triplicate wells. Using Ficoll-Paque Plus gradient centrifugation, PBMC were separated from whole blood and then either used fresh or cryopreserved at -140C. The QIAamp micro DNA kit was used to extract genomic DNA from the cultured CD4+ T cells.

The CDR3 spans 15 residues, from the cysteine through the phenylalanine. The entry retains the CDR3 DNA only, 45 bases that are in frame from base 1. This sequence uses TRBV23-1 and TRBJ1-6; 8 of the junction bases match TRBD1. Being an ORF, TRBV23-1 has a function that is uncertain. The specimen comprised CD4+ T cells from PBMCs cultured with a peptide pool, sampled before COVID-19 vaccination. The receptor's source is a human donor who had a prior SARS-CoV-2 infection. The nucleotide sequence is TGCGTCCGGGGGCAGGGGGCCTCCTATAATTCACCCCTCCACTTT. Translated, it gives CVRGQGASYNSPLHF.